The 17 T cell receptor beta chains below come from one sample, sequenced in a study of CD8 T cells in ankylosing spondylitis. TCRdb used MiXCR to reprocess the 5' RACE reads, holding one entry per CDR3 protein. This repertoire shows tens of thousands of distinct CDR3 sequences, around 25% found once; its top ten account for around 59%. Specimen: blood, either unsorted or a sorted T cell fraction (not recorded which). All receptors come from a male donor with ankylosing spondylitis or in good health (not recorded which).

The chain joins TRBV5-1 to TRBJ1-1, with no clear D. CDR3 length equals 14 residues. The germline gives CDR1 SGHRS, CDR2 YFSETQ. V lost 5 bases to trimming and J lost 6 bases, with 17 bases between them. This chain's CDR3 is CASRLSTAPAEAFF. CDR3 sequence (DNA): TGCGCCAGCAGACTGTCCACAGCACCCGCTGAAGCTTTCTTT.

A few counts support this clonotype. The genes are TRBV7-2 and TRBJ2-3, with no clear D. The CDR3 consists of 14 residues. The V gene's germline CDR1 is SGHTA and CDR2 FQGNSA. V dropped 1 base and J dropped 5 bases, with 10 bases sitting between them. The CDR3 loop reads CASSLGTVLDTQYF. CDR3 in DNA: TGTGCCAGCAGCTTAGGGACGGTCCTAGATACGCAGTATTTT. Based on the CDR3 plus reference TRBV7-2 and TRBJ2-3, the full variable domain is GAGVSQSPSNKVTEKGKDVELRCDPISGHTALYWYRQSLGQGLEFLIYFQGNSAPDKSGLPSDRFSAERTGGSVSTLTIQRTQQEDSAVYLCASSLGTVLDTQYFGPGTRLTVL.

This clonotype was observed a few times. The CDR3 protein is CASSIAGPTPGELFF. In DNA form, the CDR3 reads TGCGCCAGCAGCATTGCCGGGCCCACTCCCGGGGAGCTGTTTTTT. J is TRBJ2-2 and V is TRBV5-1; D gene uncertain. The germline gives CDR1 SGHRS, CDR2 YFSETQ. V dropped 4 bases and J dropped 6 bases, with 16 bases sitting between them. There are 15 residues in the CDR3.

This clonotype has at least ten counts. CDR3 nucleotide sequence: TGTGCCAGCAGCCCACCTGAGACAGGGTACACCGGGGAGCTGTTTTTT. Translated, it gives CASSPPETGYTGELFF. The chain combines TRBV3-1 with TRBJ2-2; 7 bases are shared with TRBD1. The germline V gene encodes CDR1 LGHDT and CDR2 YNNKEL (reference sequence). After removal of 4 bases from V and 3 bases from J, the junction contained 8 bases not matched to a gene. This CDR3 has 16 amino acids.

This chain connects TRBV12-3 or TRBV12-4 to TRBJ2-1, with TRBD2 as a possible D gene (6 bases). Trimming cost V 5 bases and J 9 bases, with 20 bases left between them. The CDR3 is made up of 15 amino acids. The CDR3 is CASSPGEMQSGEQFF. In nucleotides, the CDR3 is TGTGCCAGCAGTCCGGGGGAGATGCAATCGGGTGAGCAGTTCTTC.

V gene TRBV5-5 combines with J gene TRBJ2-7, with no clear D. Trimming shortened V by 4 bases and J by 2 bases, and 16 bases separated the two germline ends. From germline, CDR1 is SGHKS and CDR2 YYEKEE (reference sequence). This CDR3 has 15 amino acids. The CDR3, as DNA: TGTGCCAGCAGCGACTTTGCCTGGACCACCTACGAGCAGTACTTC. It translates to CASSDFAWTTYEQYF. The complete variable domain, with remaining parts taken from reference TRBV5-5 and TRBJ2-7, reads DAGVTQSPTHLIKTRGQQVTLRCSPISGHKSVSWYQQVLGQGPQFIFQYYEKEERGRGNFPDRFSARQFPNYSSELNVNALLLGDSALYLCASSDFAWTTYEQYFGPGTRLTVT.

This clonotype appeared a few times. The V gene is TRBV12-3 or TRBV12-4, the J gene TRBJ1-5; tentatively, D is TRBD1 (6 bases). The CDR3 length is 13 residues. V was shortened by 7 bases and J by 2 bases, with 9 bases between the two germline ends. This CDR3 is CASTGAGNQPQHF. The CDR3 coding sequence is TGTGCCAGCACAGGGGCGGGCAATCAGCCCCAGCATTTT.

With regard to this clonotype: A much bigger clone sits one base away, suggesting this may be a read error. This chain links TRBV20-1 with TRBJ1-2; no definite D call. The CDR3 length is 13 residues. CDR1 DFQATT and CDR2 SNEGSKA come from the germline V gene (reference sequence). In DNA, the CDR3 is TGCAGTGCTAGGGGCAGATCTAACTATGGCCACACCTTC. This encodes CSARGRSNYGHTF.

This clonotype appeared a few times. The rearrangement uses TRBV6-1 and TRBJ2-7, with 12 bases that match TRBD2. This CDR3 region has 14 residues. Trimming took 6 bases from V and 6 from J; bases not matched to a gene: 6. From germline, CDR1 is MNHNS and CDR2 SASEGT. The chain's CDR3 is CASSPGLAGREQYF. Here the CDR3 DNA reads TGTGCCAGCAGCCCAGGACTAGCGGGGCGCGAGCAGTACTTC.

This clonotype is deemed hyperexpanded (1% or more). The J gene is TRBJ2-1, the V gene TRBV29-1, with 7 nucleotides matching TRBD2. CDR3 length equals 13 residues. Germline CDR1 is SQVTM and CDR2 is ANQGSEA. The V gene end was trimmed by 6 bases and the J gene end by 7 bases; junction bases not matched to a gene: 9. The CDR3 DNA sequence: TGCAGCGTAGGGACTACCTCGGGTAATGAGCAGTTCTTC. Amino acids: CSVGTTSGNEQFF.

This clonotype was counted many times. The chain is built from TRBV29-1 and TRBJ1-1; 9 bases align to TRBD1. The CDR3 is made up of 16 amino acids. The V gene end was trimmed by 8 bases and the J gene end by 1 base; junction bases not matched to a gene: 14. The V gene's germline CDR1 is SQVTM and CDR2 ANQGSEA. Here the CDR3 reads CSLVHIRDRENTEAFF. The CDR3 bases are TGCAGCCTCGTCCATATCCGGGACAGGGAGAACACTGAAGCTTTCTTT.

This clonotype occurred a few times. The chain couples TRBV12-3 or TRBV12-4 to TRBJ2-6; TRBD1 is a possible D gene (5 bases). The length of the CDR3 is 15 residues. V lost 2 bases and J 0 bases, leaving 5 bases between the germline ends. The chain's CDR3 is CASSLRGSGANVLTF. The CDR3 DNA sequence: TGTGCCAGCAGTTTAAGGGGCTCTGGGGCCAACGTCCTGACTTTC.

Many counts were recorded for this clonotype. The chain recombines TRBV5-1 with TRBJ1-5, with D unresolved. V was clipped by 0 bases and J by 0 bases, with 1 base between them. The CDR3 sequence is 13 residues long. Germline V gene lookup returns CDR1 SGHRS and CDR2 YFSETQ. The CDR3 DNA reads as TGCGCCAGCAGCTTGGATAGCAATCAGCCCCAGCATTTT. Translated, it gives CASSLDSNQPQHF.

The gene calls are TRBV20-1 and TRBJ2-3, with 8 bases matching TRBD2. This CDR3 spans 14 amino acids. CDR1 and CDR2 from the germline V gene are DFQATT and SNEGSKA (reference sequence). Trimming took 3 bases from V and 1 from J; bases not matched to a gene: 3. The CDR3 region is CSASGGARTDTQYF. In DNA, the CDR3 is TGCAGTGCTAGCGGGGGGGCCCGCACAGATACGCAGTATTTT.

This sequence joins TRBV20-1 and TRBJ1-5, with D possibly TRBD1 on 5 matching bases. Germline V CDR1 and CDR2: DFQATT, SNEGSKA (reference sequence). With 5 bases removed from V and 6 bases from J, the gap between germline ends came to 20 bases. The CDR3 consists of 15 residues. CDR3 sequence reads: CSAHQIRGGGQPQHF. The CDR3 coding sequence is TGCAGTGCTCACCAAATACGCGGGGGAGGTCAGCCCCAGCATTTT.

The sample holds a few counts of this clonotype. The chain joins TRBV20-1 to TRBJ2-1; TRBD2 agrees at 10 bases. Germline CDR1 reads DFQATT; CDR2 reads SNEGSKA (reference sequence). Germline trimming cut 3 bases from V and 8 bases from J; bases unmatched to any gene: 10. This CDR3 has 15 amino acids. CDR3 sequence reads: CSARASGSAIDEQFF. For the CDR3, the DNA is TGCAGTGCTAGGGCTAGCGGGAGCGCTATCGATGAGCAGTTCTTC.

This clonotype was found a few times. The genes are TRBV12-3 or TRBV12-4 and TRBJ1-3; D remains unclear. CDR3 length: 13 amino acids. V was clipped by 5 bases and J by 0 bases, with 5 bases between them. The CDR3 coding sequence is TGTGCCAGCAGTACGGGCTCTGGAAACACCATATATTTT. As protein: CASSTGSGNTIYF.